These 8 T cell receptor beta chains were all obtained from the same sample, sequenced in a study of T cell responses to AZD1222 COVID-19 vaccine. TCRdb keeps only in-frame clones here, not all; method: immunoSEQ multiplex PCR. The sample lists roughly 140,000 clones, approximately 86% seen once, with 6.9% in the top ten. The sequencing here drew on peripheral blood, taken after recovery from COVID-19. All receptors derive from an adult who had recovered from COVID-19.

The chain couples TRBV19 to TRBJ2-1; 9 positions match TRBD2. Germline CDR1 LNHDA, CDR2 SQIVND (reference sequence). This CDR3 region has 17 residues. The V segment lost 6 bases and the J segment 3 bases; nucleotides outside the gene matches: 12. CDR3: CASSTDSTSGNYNEQFF. In nucleotides, the CDR3 is TGTGCCAGTAGCACCGACTCGACTAGCGGCAACTACAATGAGCAGTTCTTC.

The chain is built from TRBV9 and TRBJ2-2; D gene unclear. V dropped 2 bases and J dropped 4 bases, with 9 bases sitting between them. Germline CDR1 reads SGDLS; CDR2 reads YYNGEE. There are 14 residues in the CDR3. This chain's CDR3 is CASSVQGATGELFF. The CDR3 bases are TGTGCCAGCAGCGTCCAAGGAGCCACCGGGGAGCTGTTTTTT.

The chain is built from TRBV28 and TRBJ1-1; D is uncertain. This CDR3 has 13 amino acids. Trimming left V 6 bases short and J 7 bases short, with 15 bases between. Looked up from germline, CDR1 is MDHEN and CDR2 is SYDVKM. In DNA, the CDR3 is TGTGCCAGCAGGCCTCGTCTGGGGATTGAAGCTTTCTTT. Residues: CASRPRLGIEAFF. Full variable domain (remainder filled in from reference TRBV28 and TRBJ1-1): DVKVTQSSRYLVKRTGEKVFLECVQDMDHENMFWYRQDPGLGLRLIYFSYDVKMKEKGDIPEGYSVSREKKERFSLILESASTNQTSMYLCASRPRLGIEAFFGQGTRLTVV.

The rearrangement links TRBV6-5 to TRBJ2-7; tentatively, D is TRBD2 (6 bases). Germline V CDR1 and CDR2: MNHEY, SVGAGI. Trimming pared 10 bases from V and 5 bases from J, leaving 18 bases between. The CDR3 loop spans 13 amino acids. CDR3 amino acids: CATSGVHWDEQYF. CDR3 coding DNA: TGTGCCACCTCGGGAGTTCACTGGGACGAGCAGTACTTC.

V is TRBV7-2 and J is TRBJ2-5; D ambiguous. Trimming took off 5 bases at V and 5 bases at J, with 15 bases between the two ends. This CDR3 has 14 residues. Germline CDR1 reads SGHTA; CDR2 reads FQGNSA. The CDR3 reads CASSTQGFGETQYF. The CDR3 DNA is TGTGCCAGCAGCACGCAAGGGTTCGGGGAGACCCAGTACTTC. The full variable domain, completed using reference TRBV7-2 and TRBJ2-5, is GAGVSQSPSNKVTEKGKDVELRCDPISGHTALYWYRQSLGQGLEFLIYFQGNSAPDKSGLPSDRFSAERTGGSVSTLTIQRTQQEDSAVYLCASSTQGFGETQYFGPGTRLLVL.

CDR3 sequence (DNA): TGCGCCAGCAGCGTGACTAGCGGGAGCACAGATACGCAGTATTTT. Translation gives CASSVTSGSTDTQYF. This chain joins TRBV5-1 and TRBJ2-3, with 10 nucleotides matching TRBD2. This CDR3 region has 15 residues. Germline V gene lookup returns CDR1 SGHRS and CDR2 YFSETQ. V was clipped by 4 bases and J by 0 bases; unmatched bases: 2. The variable domain in full, completed from reference TRBV5-1 and TRBJ2-3, reads KAGVTQTPRYLIKTRGQQVTLSCSPISGHRSVSWYQQTPGQGLQFLFEYFSETQRNKGNFPGRFSGRQFSNSRSEMNVSTLELGDSALYLCASSVTSGSTDTQYFGPGTRLTVL.

This chain connects TRBV7-5 to TRBJ2-7. TRBV7-5 is annotated as a pseudogene. The length of the CDR3 is 11 residues. The CDR3 DNA follows: TGTTTGTACCGGGGCGAGAACGAGCAGTACTTC. Translation gives CLYRGENEQYF.

This chain uses TRBV5-6 with TRBJ2-5; 12 nucleotides agree with TRBD2. V shed 1 base, J shed 2 bases, and the junction held 3 bases outside the gene matches. The CDR3 extends over 16 amino acids. Germline CDR1 and CDR2: SGHDT and YYEEEE. The CDR3 DNA reads as TGTGCCAGCAGCTTGAGGCTAGCGGGAGGGCAAGAGACCCAGTACTTC. Amino acids: CASSLRLAGGQETQYF.